Listed here are 29 T cell receptor beta chains from one sample, sequenced in a study of CXCR3-negative and CXCR3-positive naive CD8 T cells. UMI-labeled TRB cDNA libraries were prepared by 5' RACE. TCRdb reprocessed the 5' RACE reads; each CDR3 protein has one entry and no DNA is given. In all, the sample yields 55,000 to 65,000 distinct CDR3 sequences. The sequenced material came from naive CXCR3- CD8+ T cells from blood. Indicated subset: CD45RO-CCR7+CD27+CD95- naive CD8+ T cells lacking CXCR3 (TNR3-). The receptors derive from a human donor in good health. Some clones in this sample may be carry-over from other donors' samples.

The chain employs TRBV27 and TRBJ2-7; the D call of TRBD2 rests on TCRdb alone, since no DNA is present to check it. This CDR3 is built from 14 residues. The germline V gene encodes CDR1 MNHEY and CDR2 SMNVEV (reference sequence). The chain's CDR3 is CASRQGPHRDEQYF.

The chain recombines TRBV20-1 with TRBJ2-3; the TRBD2 assignment by TCRdb is unverifiable without DNA. The V gene's germline CDR1 is DFQATT and CDR2 SNEGSKA (reference sequence). This CDR3 spans 16 amino acids. The chain's CDR3 is CSASTASGRGSDTQYF.

The chain is built from TRBV7-9 and TRBJ2-7; TCRdb selects TRBD1, and the lack of DNA leaves this call unchecked. From germline, CDR1 is SEHNR and CDR2 FQNEAQ (reference sequence). The CDR3 has 15 amino acids. The CDR3 loop reads CASSAPGTGGYEQYF. Variable domain in full (rest from reference TRBV7-9 and TRBJ2-7): DTGVSQNPRHKITKRGQNVTFRCDPISEHNRLYWYRQTLGQGPEFLTYFQNEAQLEKSRLLSDRFSAERPKGSFSTLEIQRTEQGDSAMYLCASSAPGTGGYEQYFGPGTRLTVT.

The chain couples TRBV5-5 to TRBJ1-2; TCRdb reports TRBD1, a call that lacks DNA to check it against. Germline loops: CDR1 SGHKS, CDR2 YYEKEE (reference sequence). This CDR3 is 15 amino acids long. The CDR3 reads CASSSETGIYYGYTF.

This clonotype is called medium-sized based on its frequency. The genes are TRBV7-3 and TRBJ2-1; TCRdb's D gene call, TRBD2, goes unchecked for lack of DNA. Germline V lookup: CDR1 SGHTA, CDR2 FQGTGA. There are 15 residues in the CDR3. This CDR3 reads CASSPSWQSYNEQFF.

The rearrangement links TRBV19 to TRBJ1-2; TCRdb gives TRBD1 as the D gene, but with no DNA this cannot be confirmed. Germline V gives CDR1 LNHDA, CDR2 SQIVND (reference sequence). The CDR3 runs 16 residues. The CDR3 sequence is CASTDRSGRGAYGYTF.

The rearrangement uses TRBV5-1 and TRBJ1-1; lacking DNA, the TRBD1 call made by TCRdb goes unchecked. The CDR3 consists of 14 residues. The germline V gene encodes CDR1 SGHRS and CDR2 YFSETQ. The CDR3 here is CASSLSGAGTEAFF.

The chain uses TRBV29-1 and TRBJ2-7; checking the TCRdb D call of TRBD1 is not possible without DNA. The CDR3 loop spans 13 amino acids. In germline, CDR1 is SQVTM, CDR2 ANQGSEA. CDR3: CSVEGGAGAEQYF.

The CDR3 protein is CSARDQDSSYEQYF. The chain has TRBV20-1 and TRBJ2-7. The CDR3 loop spans 14 amino acids. CDR1 DFQATT and CDR2 SNEGSKA come from the germline V gene (reference sequence).

The rearrangement links TRBV7-8 to TRBJ2-7. The CDR3 runs 12 residues. Germline V CDR1 and CDR2: SGHVS, FQNEAQ. The CDR3 loop is CASSLLGIEQYF. Combining the CDR3 with reference TRBV7-8 and TRBJ2-7 gives the whole variable domain GAGVSQSPRYKVAKRGQDVALRCDPISGHVSLFWYQQALGQGPEFLTYFQNEAQLDKSGLPSDRFFAERPEGSVSTLKIQRTQQEDSAVYLCASSLLGIEQYFGPGTRLTVT.

The chain couples TRBV6-5 to TRBJ1-2. Germline CDR1 MNHEY, CDR2 SVGAGI. This CDR3 has 16 amino acids. CDR3 loop: CASRDVLVPQEYGYTF.

The chain uses TRBV6-6 and TRBJ2-3; TCRdb's D gene call, TRBD2, goes unchecked for lack of DNA. The CDR3 consists of 17 residues. Looked up from germline, CDR1 is MNHNY and CDR2 is SVGAGI (reference sequence). CDR3 region: CASSYFSGAYDTDTQYF.

The chain couples TRBV27 to TRBJ2-5; the D call from TCRdb, TRBD1, cannot be confirmed without DNA. This CDR3 has 18 residues. Germline V gene lookup returns CDR1 MNHEY and CDR2 SMNVEV (reference sequence). This chain's CDR3 is CASSTQGYRLGPQETQYF.

The chain combines TRBV3-1 with TRBJ1-1. Germline V gene sequence: CDR1 LGHDT, CDR2 YNNKEL (reference sequence). This CDR3 comprises 12 residues. CDR3 amino acids: CATRAGNTEAFF.

The V and J genes are TRBV29-1 and TRBJ2-1; without DNA, the TCRdb call of TRBD1 cannot be checked. The CDR3 spans 13 residues. The germline V gene encodes CDR1 SQVTM and CDR2 ANQGSEA. CDR3 residues: CSVLGELYNEQFF.

This CDR3 reads CASTETGLRTEAFF. The chain recombines TRBV28 with TRBJ1-1; TCRdb's D call, TRBD1, is unchecked because there is no DNA. CDR1 MDHEN and CDR2 SYDVKM come from the germline V gene. This CDR3 has 14 amino acids.

V is TRBV6-2 or TRBV6-3 and J is TRBJ2-7; TCRdb reports TRBD1, a call that lacks DNA to check it against. The CDR3 runs 14 residues. Germline V gene lookup returns CDR1 MNHEY and CDR2 SVGEGT. CDR3 in amino acids: CASIRGDYTYEQYF.

The rearrangement joins TRBV25-1 to TRBJ1-4; the TCRdb call, TRBD1, lacks DNA for checking. The CDR3 length is 14 residues. Germline CDR1 MGHDK, CDR2 SYGVNS. This chain's CDR3 is CARFTGDHDEKLFF.

The chain recombines TRBV9 with TRBJ2-1; TCRdb lists TRBD2, though no DNA is available to test this call. Germline CDR1 is SGDLS and CDR2 is YYNGEE. The CDR3 is made up of 15 amino acids. The CDR3 protein is CASSVTSGMDNEQFF.

The chain joins TRBV21-1 to TRBJ2-1; TCRdb gives TRBD2 as the D gene, but with no DNA this cannot be confirmed. TRBV21-1 is reported as a pseudogene. This CDR3 contains 18 residues. The CDR3 region is CASSFLPFTSGAYNEQFF.

V is TRBV9 and J is TRBJ1-2; with no DNA, the TCRdb D assignment of TRBD1 cannot be verified. This CDR3 has 16 amino acids. CDR1 is SGDLS, CDR2 YYNGEE, per germline. The chain's CDR3 is CASSVAYSGTAYGYTF.

The genes are TRBV29-1 and TRBJ2-1; lacking DNA, the TRBD2 call made by TCRdb goes unchecked. The CDR3 sequence is 13 residues long. Looked up from germline, CDR1 is SQVTM and CDR2 is ANQGSEA. The CDR3 reads CSAPERGGNEQFF.

The chain links TRBV20-1 to TRBJ2-5. This CDR3 has 12 residues. Per the germline V gene, CDR1 is DFQATT and CDR2 is SNEGSKA (reference sequence). CDR3 residues: CSAGTVQETQYF.

The chain's CDR3 is CASSEKAGGQETQYF. This chain joins TRBV6-4 and TRBJ2-5; TCRdb indicates TRBD2, and absent DNA this call remains unverified. Germline assignment: CDR1 MRHNA and CDR2 SNTAGT. The CDR3 covers 15 residues.

The gene calls are TRBV29-1 and TRBJ2-5; TCRdb's D call of TRBD1 is untestable without DNA. The CDR3 sequence is 14 residues long. Germline lookup yields CDR1 SQVTM and CDR2 ANQGSEA. The CDR3 is CSVVAWGKQETQYF.

The CDR3 loop reads CASSVLLTGELFF. V usage is TRBV9 and J usage is TRBJ2-2. Per germline, CDR1 SGDLS and CDR2 YYNGEE. CDR3 length: 13 residues.

The V call is TRBV9, the J call TRBJ2-7; TCRdb picks TRBD1, but there is no DNA to check that call. The germline V gene encodes CDR1 SGDLS and CDR2 YYNGEE. The CDR3 length is 15 residues. The CDR3 loop is CASSKRAGAEYEQYF.

The gene calls are TRBV19 and TRBJ2-1; TCRdb calls TRBD2, which cannot be checked without DNA. This CDR3 comprises 16 residues. Germline-derived CDR1 and CDR2 are LNHDA and SQIVND (reference sequence). The CDR3 loop is CASSMFDPGLNNEQFF.

J is TRBJ1-5 and V is TRBV6-2 or TRBV6-3. This CDR3 region has 12 residues. CDR1 and CDR2 from the germline V gene are MNHEY and SVGEGT. CDR3 in amino acids: CASSPNYQPQHF.